The clone carrying this T cell receptor (beta chain) was recorded many times. What it binds is unknown. Researchers took RNA transcripts and amplified the TCR beta CDR3 regions from them. HTBI primers were employed in a first-round RT-PCR of the TCR CDR3. Using its own MiXCR run on the multiplex PCR reads, TCRdb lists one record per CDR3 protein. The sample consists of approximately 200,000 distinct CDR3 sequences, about 16% of them appearing once. The ends were cut back, 3 bases at V and 3 bases at J, with 11 bases in the middle. This CDR3 spans 15 amino acids. These data originate in a study of T cells in Graves' hyperthyroidism and ophthalmopathy. Study-level points and caveats: Most expanded thyroid clonotypes above 0.001 recurred in blood.

Each diagnosis drew on symptoms, thyroxine, TRAb, thyroid ultrasound and orbital computed tomography findings. This chain uses TRBV12-3 or TRBV12-4 with TRBJ2-2; D is unresolved. This TCR was sampled from a middle-aged man with Graves' hyperthyroidism. The sequencing sample was made of blood. CDR3 coding DNA: TGTGCCAGCAGTTTGTGGGTGAAGTACACCGGGGAGCTGTTTTTT. Translating gives CASSLWVKYTGELFF.